These 32 T cell receptor beta chains were all obtained from the same sample, sequenced in a study of CD8+ T cells in alopecia areata. RNA, once extracted, was reverse transcribed into cDNA for use as the sequencing template. Here immunoSEQ multiplex PCR was the method, and the copy in TCRdb shows in-frame clones only, minus some. The table lists 150,000 to 200,000 clones, just under 60% of them singletons. The sequenced sample was CD4+ T cells sorted from blood, obtained at week 0. Every receptor here comes from a human donor with alopecia areata.

The J gene is TRBJ1-5, the V gene TRBV4-1; D gene unclear. The CDR3 totals 15 residues. With 0 bases removed from V and 5 bases from J, the gap between germline ends came to 11 bases. Germline V gene data show CDR1 as MGHRA and CDR2 as YSYEKL. The CDR3: CASSQERYVDQPQHF. The CDR3 coding sequence is TGCGCCAGCAGCCAAGAGCGGTATGTCGATCAGCCCCAGCATTTT.

The gene calls are TRBV5-1 and TRBJ1-6, with D possibly TRBD1 on 5 matching bases. Per germline, CDR1 SGHRS and CDR2 YFSETQ. V was cut by 7 bases and J by 7 bases, with 15 bases left in between. There are 14 residues in the CDR3. This CDR3 reads CASGGGTENSPLHF. The CDR3 nucleotides read TGCGCCAGCGGCGGGGGGACGGAGAATTCACCCCTCCACTTT.

The rearrangement uses TRBV5-6 and TRBJ1-5, with D possibly matching TRBD1 (6 bases). The V end lost 3 bases, the J end lost 3 bases, and 10 bases lay between the germline ends. Germline loops: CDR1 SGHDT, CDR2 YYEEEE. The CDR3 has 14 residues. In nucleotides, the CDR3 is TGTGCCAGCAGCTATGGACAGTCCAATCAGCCCCAGCATTTT. Its translation is CASSYGQSNQPQHF.

Comments on this clone: The junction departs from germline at one end; a sequencing error may be responsible. The genes are TRBV29-1 and TRBJ2-7; D is perhaps TRBD1 or TRBD2 (6 bases each). This CDR3 is built from 14 residues. Germline values: CDR1 SQVTM, CDR2 ANQGSEA. Here the CDR3 reads CSVEGTGRNNEQYF. CDR3 bases: TGCAGCGTCGAAGGAACAGGGAGGAACAACGAGCAGTACTTC.

This clone showed up just once. The chain recombines TRBV9 with TRBJ1-1; no clear D. Germline CDR1 and CDR2: SGDLS and YYNGEE. Trimming shortened V by 0 bases and J by 0 bases, and 9 bases separated the two germline ends. The CDR3 runs to 15 residues. As DNA, the CDR3 is TGTGCCAGCAGCGTAGGTGGACGGATGAACACTGAAGCTTTCTTT. Its protein product is CASSVGGRMNTEAFF.

This clone was seen repeatedly, ten times or more. The V and J genes are TRBV5-4 and TRBJ2-3, with 10 bases fitting TRBD2. The V segment lost 4 bases and the J segment 13 bases; nucleotides outside the gene matches: 6. Germline V CDR1 and CDR2: SGHNT, YYREEE (reference sequence). The CDR3 length is 12 residues. The CDR3 spells CASSVGLADKYF. In nucleotides, the CDR3 is TGTGCCAGCAGCGTAGGACTAGCGGACAAGTATTTT.

This clone has just one count. This CDR3 is CASSLTGHLVLTF. The DNA for the CDR3 is TGTGCCAGCAGTCTGACAGGGCACCTCGTCCTGACTTTC. The chain carries TRBV6-1 and TRBJ2-6; 7 nucleotides line up with TRBD1. The CDR3 is 13 amino acids. Germline CDR1 reads MNHNS; CDR2 reads SASEGT. The junction had 7 bases not matched to a gene; V was cut back by 5 bases and J by 12 bases.

The chain employs TRBV30 and TRBJ2-7; D remains unclear. Germline V gives CDR1 GTSNPN, CDR2 SVGIG (reference sequence). The V and J ends lost 0 bases and 3 bases respectively, with 12 bases between them. The CDR3 spans 14 residues. The CDR3 DNA reads as TGTGCCTGGAGTGTATCCGGCAGATACTACGAGCAGTACTTC. Translated: CAWSVSGRYYEQYF.

This clone was seen a few times. The V call is TRBV4-2, the J call TRBJ2-5, with D tentatively TRBD1 or TRBD2 (5 bases each). This CDR3 comprises 14 residues. V lost 1 base and J 7 bases, leaving 13 bases between the germline ends. Looked up from germline, CDR1 is LGHNA and CDR2 is YNFKEQ. CDR3 loop: CASSQVGDPGTQYF. DNA of the CDR3: TGTGCCAGCAGCCAAGTTGGGGACCCCGGGACCCAGTACTTC.

The chain carries TRBV29-1 and TRBJ2-1; D not resolved. This CDR3 has 11 amino acids. Per the germline V gene, CDR1 is SQVTM and CDR2 is ANQGSEA. The CDR3 DNA follows: TGCACCTCCAACTACTTCGGGGAGCAGTTCTTC. Amino acid sequence: CTSNYFGEQFF.

V is TRBV29-1 and J is TRBJ1-2, with 11 bases matching TRBD1. The CDR3 spans 14 residues. Germline trimming cut 0 bases from V and 8 bases from J; bases unmatched to any gene: 5. The germline V gene has CDR1 SQVTM and CDR2 ANQGSEA. The chain's CDR3 is CSVEDRTGGGGYTF. DNA for the CDR3: TGCAGCGTTGAAGACAGGACAGGGGGCGGAGGCTACACCTTC.

The chain recombines TRBV19 with TRBJ2-3; 12 bases align to TRBD1. The CDR3 covers 15 residues. Germline CDR1 is LNHDA and CDR2 is SQIVND (reference sequence). The V and J ends lost 6 bases and 2 bases, in that order; junction bases with no gene match: 3. The CDR3 nucleotides are TGTGCCAGTAGGGGGACAGGGGGCAACACAGATACGCAGTATTTT. Translated, it gives CASRGTGGNTDTQYF.

This chain links TRBV7-2 with TRBJ2-6; D is unclear. CDR1 and CDR2 from the germline V gene are SGHTA and FQGNSA. CDR3 size: 15 residues. With 5 bases removed from V and 0 bases from J, the gap between germline ends came to 8 bases. This chain's CDR3 is CASSLSNSGANVLTF. As DNA, the CDR3 is TGTGCCAGCAGCCTGAGCAACTCTGGGGCCAACGTCCTGACTTTC.

The V call is TRBV5-1, the J call TRBJ2-7; D might be TRBD1 (6 bases). The CDR3 extends over 14 amino acids. CDR1 SGHRS and CDR2 YFSETQ come from the germline V gene. V gave up 4 bases and J gave up 1 base, with 12 bases separating them. The DNA for the CDR3 is TGCGCCAGCAGCCCTGGGGGCTATTCCTACGAGCAGTACTTC. This encodes CASSPGGYSYEQYF.

The chain has TRBV30 and TRBJ2-7; a weak D match, TRBD1 (6 bases). CDR3 length: 14 residues. Germline loops: CDR1 GTSNPN, CDR2 SVGIG (reference sequence). The V and J ends lost 3 bases and 3 bases respectively, with 15 bases between them. The CDR3 nucleotides read TGTGCCTGGAGCCCCACTACAGGGAACTACGAGCAGTACTTC. Its protein product is CAWSPTTGNYEQYF.

This clone appeared a few times. The chain has TRBV29-1 and TRBJ1-5; tentative D call: TRBD1 (6 bases). V gave up 3 bases and J gave up 3 bases, with 9 bases separating them. The CDR3 extends over 13 amino acids. Looked up from germline, CDR1 is SQVTM and CDR2 is ANQGSEA. CDR3 region: CSVDKGDNQPQHF. The CDR3 DNA is TGCAGCGTTGACAAGGGGGACAATCAGCCCCAGCATTTT.

This clone has just one count. The chain links TRBV30 to TRBJ1-2; D call uncertain. Germline-derived CDR1 and CDR2 are GTSNPN and SVGIG (reference sequence). This CDR3 is built from 12 residues. Trimming cost V 0 bases and J 8 bases, with 10 bases left between them. The CDR3 here is CAWSVNVEGYTF. The DNA of the CDR3 is TGTGCCTGGAGTGTAAACGTCGAGGGCTACACCTTC.

This clone showed up just a few times. The chain joins TRBV30 to TRBJ1-1, with 9 nucleotides matching TRBD1. Trimming took 0 bases from V and 9 from J; bases not matched to a gene: 14. There are 16 residues in the CDR3. Germline CDR1 reads GTSNPN; CDR2 reads SVGIG (reference sequence). CDR3: CAWSVWGTGKGTKAFF. CDR3 sequence (DNA): TGTGCCTGGAGTGTATGGGGGACAGGGAAGGGAACCAAAGCTTTCTTT.

The rearrangement joins TRBV5-1 to TRBJ2-6; a weak D match, TRBD1 (6 bases). Per the germline V gene, CDR1 is SGHRS and CDR2 is YFSETQ. V was shortened by 3 bases and J by 1 base, with 8 bases between the two germline ends. The CDR3 spans 15 residues. The CDR3 DNA is TGCGCCAGCAGCTCCCAGGGGTCTGGGGCCAACGTCCTGACTTTC. Translated, it gives CASSSQGSGANVLTF.

This sequence joins TRBV2 and TRBJ2-3, with D unresolved. Germline-derived CDR1 and CDR2 are SNHLY and FYNNEI. The CDR3 extends over 11 amino acids. V dropped 6 bases and J dropped 3 bases, with 4 bases sitting between them. This CDR3 reads CASRATDTQYF. The CDR3, as DNA: TGTGCCAGCAGGGCGACAGATACGCAGTATTTT.

This clone appeared a few times. The chain carries TRBV29-1 and TRBJ1-5; D is possibly TRBD1 (5 bases). V lost 6 bases to trimming and J lost 5 bases, with 11 bases between them. Looked up from germline, CDR1 is SQVTM and CDR2 is ANQGSEA. This CDR3 has 12 amino acids. This chain's CDR3 is CSVGEQDQPQHF. The CDR3 DNA follows: TGCAGCGTAGGGGAGCAAGATCAGCCCCAGCATTTT.

This clone has a handful of counts. The rearrangement links TRBV19 to TRBJ1-2; 7 positions agree with TRBD1. CDR1 and CDR2 from the germline V gene are LNHDA and SQIVND (reference sequence). Unmatched junction bases numbered 9, after V lost 8 bases and J lost 6 bases. The CDR3 covers 13 residues. This chain's CDR3 is CASQNRQGHGYTF. The CDR3 DNA is TGTGCCAGTCAAAACCGACAGGGACATGGCTACACCTTC. Full variable domain (rest looked up from reference TRBV19 and TRBJ1-2): DGGITQSPKYLFRKEGQNVTLSCEQNLNHDAMYWYRQDPGQGLRLIYYSQIVNDFQKGDIAEGYSVSREKKESFPLTVTSAQKNPTAFYLCASQNRQGHGYTFGSGTRLTVV.

For the CDR3, the DNA is TGTGCCATCAGTGGGGAGACAGGGGGCAGTTCGGCTTTCTTT. It specifies CAISGETGGSSAFF. The chain is built from TRBV10-3 and TRBJ1-1; 10 bases are shared with TRBD1. CDR1 and CDR2 from the germline V gene are ENHRY and SYGVKD. CDR3 length: 14 residues. Germline trimming cut 4 bases from V and 11 bases from J; bases unmatched to any gene: 10.

CDR3 amino acids: CASSLGQADSEAFF. DNA of the CDR3: TGCGCCAGCAGCCTCGGACAGGCTGACTCTGAAGCTTTCTTT. The chain links TRBV5-1 to TRBJ1-1; TRBD1 matches at 7 bases. The length of the CDR3 is 14 residues. V shed 4 bases, J shed 6 bases, and the junction held 9 bases outside the gene matches. Germline assignment: CDR1 SGHRS and CDR2 YFSETQ. Full variable domain (missing parts from reference TRBV5-1 and TRBJ1-1): KAGVTQTPRYLIKTRGQQVTLSCSPISGHRSVSWYQQTPGQGLQFLFEYFSETQRNKGNFPGRFSGRQFSNSRSEMNVSTLELGDSALYLCASSLGQADSEAFFGQGTRLTVV.

Of note for this clone: The same CDR3 can be traced to other DNA sequences in this sample. The V gene is TRBV29-1, the J gene TRBJ2-2, with D hard to call. V lost 5 bases, J lost 1 base, and 11 bases lay in between. Germline V gives CDR1 SQVTM, CDR2 ANQGSEA. The CDR3 consists of 14 residues. CDR3 coding DNA: TGCAGCGTTCCAACCCCAGGGAACACCGGGGAGCTGTTTTTT. Translation gives CSVPTPGNTGELFF.

J is TRBJ1-1 and V is TRBV27, with 8 bases matching TRBD1. The CDR3 length is 14 residues. The germline gives CDR1 MNHEY, CDR2 SMNVEV (reference sequence). With 7 bases clipped from V and 1 base from J, the junction kept 5 bases outside the gene matches. The DNA for the CDR3 is TGTGCCAGCAATAGACAGGGGCCGAACACTGAAGCTTTCTTT. Its translation is CASNRQGPNTEAFF.

The genes are TRBV6-1 and TRBJ1-3, with D maybe TRBD1 (6 bases). V was trimmed by 3 bases and J by 0 bases, leaving 9 bases between them. From germline, CDR1 is MNHNS and CDR2 SASEGT. The CDR3 consists of 15 residues. CDR3 bases: TGTGCCAGCAGTGAGACAGGCCCCTCTGGAAACACCATATATTTT. Encoded protein: CASSETGPSGNTIYF.

The genes are TRBV30 and TRBJ1-1; D ambiguous. The CDR3 is 13 residues long. V was pared by 1 base and J by 5 bases, with 11 bases between. Germline assignment: CDR1 GTSNPN and CDR2 SVGIG (reference sequence). The CDR3 loop reads CAWSASGITEAFF. For the CDR3, the DNA is TGTGCCTGGAGTGCCTCCGGAATAACTGAAGCTTTCTTT.

The V gene is TRBV4-1, the J gene TRBJ2-5, with D unclear. Matching the DNA end better, TRBJ2-4 makes the J call doubtful. The CDR3 length is 14 residues. Germline assignment: CDR1 MGHRA and CDR2 YSYEKL. The CDR3 region is CASSQEKGLAIQYF. The CDR3 nucleotides are TGCGCCAGCAGCCAAGAGAAGGGATTAGCCATTCAGTACTTC.

This clone was observed a handful of times. The rearrangement links TRBV30 to TRBJ2-3; 10 bases line up with TRBD1. CDR3 length: 13 amino acids. With V trimmed by 8 bases and J by 3 bases, 5 bases remained unmatched. Germline CDR1 reads GTSNPN; CDR2 reads SVGIG (reference sequence). CDR3: CASDRGRTDTQYF. For the CDR3, the DNA is TGTGCCAGCGACAGGGGGCGAACAGATACGCAGTATTTT.

This clone was recorded a few times. The V and J genes are TRBV29-1 and TRBJ1-2, with TRBD1 identical over 9 bases. The CDR3 sequence is 13 residues long. Germline CDR1 reads SQVTM; CDR2 reads ANQGSEA. Trimming removed 6 bases from V and 4 bases from J; junction bases left unmatched: 6. The CDR3 bases are TGCAGCGTATCCGGGACAGGGACCTATGGCTACACCTTC. Translated: CSVSGTGTYGYTF.

V gene TRBV11-3 combines with J gene TRBJ2-7; 7 positions match TRBD1. The CDR3 is 13 amino acids. CDR1 is SGHNT and CDR2 is YENEEA in the germline V gene. V trimming: 2 bases; J trimming: 3 bases; junction bases outside the gene matches: 1. CDR3 in DNA: TGTGCCAGCAGCTTACAGGGGGACTACGAGCAGTACTTC. Translation: CASSLQGDYEQYF.